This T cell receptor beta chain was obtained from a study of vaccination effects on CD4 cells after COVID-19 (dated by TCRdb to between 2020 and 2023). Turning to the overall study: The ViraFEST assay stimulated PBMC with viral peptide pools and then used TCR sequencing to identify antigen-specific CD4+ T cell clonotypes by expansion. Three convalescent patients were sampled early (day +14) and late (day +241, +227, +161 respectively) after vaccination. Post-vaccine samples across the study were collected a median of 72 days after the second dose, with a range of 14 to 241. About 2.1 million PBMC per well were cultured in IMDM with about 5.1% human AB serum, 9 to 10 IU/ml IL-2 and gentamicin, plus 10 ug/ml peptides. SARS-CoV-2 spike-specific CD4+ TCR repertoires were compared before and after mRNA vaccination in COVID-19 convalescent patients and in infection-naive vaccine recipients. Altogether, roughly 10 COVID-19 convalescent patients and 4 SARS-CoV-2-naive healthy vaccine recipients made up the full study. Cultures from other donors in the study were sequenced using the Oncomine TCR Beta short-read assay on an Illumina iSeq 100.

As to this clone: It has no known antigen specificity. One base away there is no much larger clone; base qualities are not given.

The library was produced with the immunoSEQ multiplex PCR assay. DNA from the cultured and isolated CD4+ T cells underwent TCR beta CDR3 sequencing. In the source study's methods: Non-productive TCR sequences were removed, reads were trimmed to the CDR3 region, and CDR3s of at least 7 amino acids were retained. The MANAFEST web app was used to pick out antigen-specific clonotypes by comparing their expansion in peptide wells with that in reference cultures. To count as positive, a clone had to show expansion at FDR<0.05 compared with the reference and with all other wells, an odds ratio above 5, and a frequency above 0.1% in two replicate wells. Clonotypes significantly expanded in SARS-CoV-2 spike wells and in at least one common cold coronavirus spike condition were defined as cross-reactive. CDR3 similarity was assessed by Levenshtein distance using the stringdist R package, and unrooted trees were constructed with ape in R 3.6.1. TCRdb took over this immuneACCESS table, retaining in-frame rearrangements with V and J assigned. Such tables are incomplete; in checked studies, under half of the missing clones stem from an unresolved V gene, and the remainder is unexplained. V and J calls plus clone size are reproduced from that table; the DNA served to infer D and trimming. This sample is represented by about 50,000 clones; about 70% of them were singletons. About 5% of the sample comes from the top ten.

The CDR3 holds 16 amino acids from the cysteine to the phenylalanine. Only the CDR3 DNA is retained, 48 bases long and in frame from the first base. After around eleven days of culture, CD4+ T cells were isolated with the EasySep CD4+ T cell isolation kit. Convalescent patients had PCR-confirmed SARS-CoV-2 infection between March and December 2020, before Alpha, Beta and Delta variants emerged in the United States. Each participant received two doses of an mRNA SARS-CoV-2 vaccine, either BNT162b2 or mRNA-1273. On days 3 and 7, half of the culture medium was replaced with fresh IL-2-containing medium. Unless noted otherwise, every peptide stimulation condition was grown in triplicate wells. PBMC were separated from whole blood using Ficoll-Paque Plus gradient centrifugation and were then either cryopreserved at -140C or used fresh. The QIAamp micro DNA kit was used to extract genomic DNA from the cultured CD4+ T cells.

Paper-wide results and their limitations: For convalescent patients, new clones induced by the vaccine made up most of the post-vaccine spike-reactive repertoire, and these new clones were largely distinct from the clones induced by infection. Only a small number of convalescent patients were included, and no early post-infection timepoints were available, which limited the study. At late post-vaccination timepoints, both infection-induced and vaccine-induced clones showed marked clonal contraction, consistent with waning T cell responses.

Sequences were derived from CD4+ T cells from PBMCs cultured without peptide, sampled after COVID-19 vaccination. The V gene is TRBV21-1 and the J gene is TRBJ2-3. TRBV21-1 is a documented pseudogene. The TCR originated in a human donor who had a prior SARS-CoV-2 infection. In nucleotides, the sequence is TGTGCCAGCAGCAAACTTCTAGCAGGGTTGAATAATACGCAGTATTTT. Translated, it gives CASSKLLAGLNNTQYF.